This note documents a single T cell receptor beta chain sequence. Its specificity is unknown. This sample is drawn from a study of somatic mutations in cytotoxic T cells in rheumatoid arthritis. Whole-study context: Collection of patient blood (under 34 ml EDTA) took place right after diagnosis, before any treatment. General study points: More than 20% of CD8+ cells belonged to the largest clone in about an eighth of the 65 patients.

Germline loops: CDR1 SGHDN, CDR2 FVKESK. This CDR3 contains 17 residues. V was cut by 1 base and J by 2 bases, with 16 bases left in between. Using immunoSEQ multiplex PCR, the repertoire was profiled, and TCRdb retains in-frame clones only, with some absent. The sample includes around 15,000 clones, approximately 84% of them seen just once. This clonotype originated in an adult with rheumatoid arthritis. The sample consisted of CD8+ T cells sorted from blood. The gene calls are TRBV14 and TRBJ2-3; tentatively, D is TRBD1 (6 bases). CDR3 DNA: TGTGCCAGCAGCCAAGGGACGGACAGCCCAACCACAGATACGCAGTATTTT. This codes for CASSQGTDSPTTDTQYF.